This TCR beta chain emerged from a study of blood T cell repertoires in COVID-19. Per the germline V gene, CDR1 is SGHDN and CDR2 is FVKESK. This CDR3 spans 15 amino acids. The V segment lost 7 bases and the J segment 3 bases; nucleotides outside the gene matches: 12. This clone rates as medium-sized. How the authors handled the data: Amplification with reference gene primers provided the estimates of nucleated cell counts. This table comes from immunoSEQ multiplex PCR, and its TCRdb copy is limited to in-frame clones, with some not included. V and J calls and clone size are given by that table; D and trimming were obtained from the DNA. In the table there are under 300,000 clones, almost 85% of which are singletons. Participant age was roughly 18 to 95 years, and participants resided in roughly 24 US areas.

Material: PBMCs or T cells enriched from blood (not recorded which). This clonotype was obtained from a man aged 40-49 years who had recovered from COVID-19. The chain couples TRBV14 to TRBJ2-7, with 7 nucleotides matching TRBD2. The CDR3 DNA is TGTGCCAGCACTCCCCACGGCGGGAGCCTCTACGAGCAGTACTTC. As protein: CASTPHGGSLYEQYF.